The 16 T cell receptor beta chains below were found in one sample sequenced in a study of cytomegalovirus exposure and HLA in healthy donors. A multiplex PCR was run with 60 Vbeta primers and 13 Jbeta primers. This table comes from immunoSEQ multiplex PCR, and its TCRdb copy is limited to in-frame clones, with some not included. The data contain about 150,000 clones, 55% to 80% of them singletons. The sample was PBMCs. Receptors originate from a woman aged 60 to 75 in good health and CMV-seropositive.

The chain has TRBV10-1 and TRBJ2-5; D might be TRBD2 (5 bases). CDR1 and CDR2 from the germline V gene are WNHNN and SYGVQD (reference sequence). V was clipped by 2 bases and J by 5 bases, with 12 bases between them. The CDR3 is 14 amino acids. The CDR3 sequence: CASSEGGVGETQYF. The CDR3 DNA reads as TGCGCCAGCAGTGAGGGAGGTGTTGGTGAGACCCAGTACTTC.

This clone was seen more than once but under ten times. The CDR3, as DNA: TGTGCCACCAGCAGAGACAGTTTCTCGAACACCGGGGAGCTGTTTTTT. This gives the protein CATSRDSFSNTGELFF. V is TRBV15 and J is TRBJ2-2; D ambiguous. The germline V and J ends were trimmed by 0 bases and 0 bases, with 8 bases remaining between them. Per germline, CDR1 LNHNV and CDR2 YYDKDF (reference sequence). This CDR3 comprises 16 residues.

CDR3 in amino acids: CAWSVWDRGNNNEQFF. CDR3 in DNA: TGTGCCTGGAGTGTATGGGACAGGGGAAATAACAATGAGCAGTTCTTC. The J gene is TRBJ2-1, the V gene TRBV30, with 10 bases lining up with TRBD1. From germline, CDR1 is GTSNPN and CDR2 SVGIG (reference sequence). The CDR3 spans 16 residues. The trim removed 0 bases at V and 5 bases at J, leaving 7 bases unmatched.

The CDR3 bases are TGTGCCAGCAGCGCTGGCGGGGGGACCCAAGAGACCCAGTACTTC. Translation gives CASSAGGGTQETQYF. This chain uses TRBV7-3 with TRBJ2-5; 8 positions match TRBD2. The J segment lost 1 base and the V segment lost 5 bases, leaving 6 bases of the junction unmatched. The CDR3 runs to 15 residues. Germline V CDR1 and CDR2: SGHTA, FQGTGA.

The chain carries TRBV9 and TRBJ1-3; TRBD1 matches at 9 bases. The CDR3 has 17 amino acids. Germline loops: CDR1 SGDLS, CDR2 YYNGEE. J gave up 4 bases and V 4 bases, and 12 bases lay outside the gene matches. This CDR3 reads CASSPRDRAVLGNTIYF. The CDR3 region has the DNA TGTGCCAGCAGCCCCCGGGACAGGGCCGTATTGGGAAACACCATATATTTT.

The chain links TRBV11-2 to TRBJ2-1, with 9 bases aligning to TRBD2. Germline V lookup: CDR1 SGHAT, CDR2 FQNNGV. V lost 2 bases and J lost 4; bases outside the gene matches: 12. CDR3 size: 18 residues. The DNA for the CDR3 is TGTGCCAGCAGCTTATCGCCACACTTAGCGGGAGATTACAATGAGCAGTTCTTC. Protein product: CASSLSPHLAGDYNEQFF.

The chain is built from TRBV27 and TRBJ2-3, with D perhaps matching TRBD2 (6 bases). V lost 10 bases and J 0 bases, leaving 14 bases between the germline ends. The germline CDR1 and CDR2 sequences are MNHEY and SMNVEV (reference sequence). The CDR3 totals 14 residues. The CDR3 is CATRIAASTDTQYF. The CDR3 DNA reads TGTGCCACCCGTATAGCGGCTAGCACAGATACGCAGTATTTT.

The rearrangement uses TRBV19 and TRBJ2-2; 7 nucleotides line up with TRBD2. Trimming took 6 bases from V and 7 from J; bases not matched to a gene: 8. From germline, CDR1 is LNHDA and CDR2 SQIVND (reference sequence). The CDR3 length is 14 residues. CDR3 DNA sequence: TGTGCCAGTAGCTATGGGCGGGAGATCGGGGAGCTGTTTTTT. Protein sequence: CASSYGREIGELFF. The entire variable domain, with the rest obtained from reference TRBV19 and TRBJ2-2, is as follows: DGGITQSPKYLFRKEGQNVTLSCEQNLNHDAMYWYRQDPGQGLRLIYYSQIVNDFQKGDIAEGYSVSREKKESFPLTVTSAQKNPTAFYLCASSYGREIGELFFGEGSRLTVL.

J is TRBJ1-4 and V is TRBV15; D is ambiguous. V lost 3 bases to trimming and J lost 7 bases, with 18 bases between them. This CDR3 comprises 16 residues. CDR1 and CDR2 from the germline V gene are LNHNV and YYDKDF (reference sequence). The CDR3, as DNA: TGTGCCACCAGCAGCTCACGACCAGGCGTGGTTGAAAAACTGTTTTTT. As protein: CATSSSRPGVVEKLFF.

This clone was observed a handful of times. The CDR3 DNA is TGTGCCAGTGGTTTTGGGGACTACGAGCAGTACTTC. Its translation: CASGFGDYEQYF. The gene calls are TRBV19 and TRBJ2-5; D gene uncertain. The J call is uncertain, as TRBJ2-7 better fits the DNA end. Germline CDR1 reads LNHDA; CDR2 reads SQIVND (reference sequence). The CDR3 contains 12 residues.

The genes are TRBV28 and TRBJ1-6; D remains unclear. There are 14 residues in the CDR3. Germline CDR1 reads MDHEN; CDR2 reads SYDVKM. V was clipped by 8 bases and J by 0 bases, with 8 bases between them. CDR3 DNA: TGTGCCAGCCGTTCCTCCTCCTATAATTCACCCCTCCACTTT. Its protein product is CASRSSSYNSPLHF.

This clone was counted between two and nine times. The chain links TRBV19 to TRBJ1-1; tentative D call: TRBD1 (6 bases). Per the germline V gene, CDR1 is LNHDA and CDR2 is SQIVND (reference sequence). Trimming took 5 bases from V and 4 from J, leaving 11 bases between them. The CDR3 length is 13 residues. CDR3 nucleotide sequence: TGTGCCAGTAGTGACAGGCCACGCACTGAAGCTTTCTTT. As protein: CASSDRPRTEAFF.

The chain carries TRBV28 and TRBJ1-3; 8 bases are a match to TRBD1. The CDR3 has 15 residues. After removal of 6 bases from V and 2 bases from J, the junction contained 6 bases not matched to a gene. The germline V gene encodes CDR1 MDHEN and CDR2 SYDVKM. The CDR3 sequence is CASSPQGAPGNTIYF. CDR3 DNA sequence: TGTGCCAGCAGCCCCCAGGGGGCCCCTGGAAACACCATATATTTT.

The J gene is TRBJ2-3, the V gene TRBV4-3, with D possibly matching TRBD2 (6 bases). V was clipped by 0 bases and J by 3 bases, with 13 bases between them. The CDR3 length is 16 residues. Germline assignment: CDR1 LGHNA and CDR2 YSLEER. The CDR3 sequence is CASSQDFGGWTDTQYF. The CDR3 region has the DNA TGCGCCAGCAGCCAAGATTTCGGGGGATGGACAGATACGCAGTATTTT.

This clone was seen a handful of times. CDR3 nucleotide sequence: TGCAGCGCAACCTTGGGGGGTCGGAACACTGAAGCTTTCTTT. This codes for CSATLGGRNTEAFF. This chain joins TRBV29-1 and TRBJ1-1; possibly TRBD1 for D (5 bases). Germline V CDR1 and CDR2: SQVTM, ANQGSEA. This CDR3 is 14 amino acids long. Trimming removed 7 bases from V and 1 base from J, with 16 bases in between.

On this clone: No conserved phenylalanine or tryptophan ends this CDR3, so it is likely a read error. This chain joins TRBV15 and TRBJ1-1, with TRBD1 identical over 9 bases. The CDR3 extends over 16 amino acids. Germline V gene data show CDR1 as LNHNV and CDR2 as YYDKDF (reference sequence). V shed 1 base, J shed 4 bases, and the junction held 7 bases outside the gene matches. CDR3 nucleotide sequence: TGTGCCACCAGCAGAGGTTCTTACAGGGGGCCCACTGAAGCTTTCCTT. Translated: CATSRGSYRGPTEAFL.